The 5 T cell receptor beta chains below all came from one sample that was sequenced in a study of cytomegalovirus exposure and HLA in healthy donors. TCRdb's table, derived via immunoSEQ multiplex PCR, lists solely in-frame clones and lacks some. This table holds 100,000 to 150,000 clones, approximately 86% found once. Sequencing used PBMCs. The receptor source for this set is a man aged 18 to 30 in good health and CMV-seropositive.

J is TRBJ2-1 and V is TRBV13; 8 bases are a match to TRBD2. This CDR3 is built from 14 residues. J lost 6 bases, V lost 5 bases, and 6 bases had no gene match. The germline gives CDR1 PRHDT, CDR2 FYEKMQ (reference sequence). CDR3 protein: CASSTRTSSNEQFF. The CDR3 DNA is TGTGCCAGCAGCACCCGGACTAGCAGCAATGAGCAGTTCTTC.

The chain uses TRBV7-8 and TRBJ2-7; D perhaps matches TRBD1 (5 bases). The CDR3 runs 16 residues. V was pared by 3 bases and J by 2 bases, with 17 bases between. Germline V CDR1 and CDR2: SGHVS, FQNEAQ. The CDR3 sequence is CASSLVVRGGAYEQYF. In nucleotides, the CDR3 is TGTGCCAGCAGCTTGGTAGTAAGGGGCGGAGCCTACGAGCAGTACTTC.

The rearrangement joins TRBV29-1 to TRBJ1-4, with 7 bases fitting TRBD1. CDR1 is SQVTM, CDR2 ANQGSEA, per germline. The J segment lost 5 bases and the V segment lost 7 bases, leaving 7 bases of the junction unmatched. The CDR3 length is 13 residues. CDR3 residues: CSATGTENEKLFF. CDR3 coding DNA: TGCAGCGCCACCGGGACAGAGAATGAAAAACTGTTTTTT.

This clone occurred once. The rearrangement uses TRBV19 and TRBJ2-7; D not resolved. Germline CDR1 is LNHDA and CDR2 is SQIVND (reference sequence). V lost 3 bases to trimming and J lost 2 bases, with 14 bases between them. CDR3 length equals 15 residues. The CDR3 protein is CASSMSTGRTYEQYF. The CDR3 coding sequence is TGTGCCAGTAGTATGTCAACGGGTCGGACCTACGAGCAGTACTTC.

Here the CDR3 DNA reads TGCGCCAGCAGCTTGTCAGGAACCTCTGGAAACACCATATATTTT. Translating it yields CASSLSGTSGNTIYF. This rearrangement joins TRBV5-1 to TRBJ1-3; D unclear. V was clipped by 1 base and J by 0 bases, with 8 bases between them. Germline CDR1 is SGHRS and CDR2 is YFSETQ. This CDR3 contains 15 residues.